Sequencing of this TCR beta chain was carried out in a study of monozygotic twins with inflammatory bowel disease. The CDR3 is 15 residues long. The germline CDR1 and CDR2 sequences are LNHNV and YYDKDF (reference sequence). Reprocessing the 5' RACE reads, TCRdb reports a single entry for every CDR3 protein and omits DNA. The sample's table shows around 380,000 distinct CDR3 sequences. Study observations and caveats: Those with IBD had lower TCRbeta diversity (inverse Simpson) than their healthy co-twins did. Relative to healthy twins, IBD patients had fewer clonotypes in common with others, a gap that was especially apparent with disease activity.

As for this clonotype: Its target is unknown.

This chain joins TRBV15 and TRBJ2-1. The sample was blood. The TCR comes from a human donor with ulcerative colitis or Crohn's disease, or a healthy co-twin of an affected twin (not recorded which). Here the CDR3 reads CATSRDNGDYNEQFF. The whole variable domain, filled in from reference TRBV15 and TRBJ2-1, reads DAMVIQNPRYQVTQFGKPVTLSCSQTLNHNVMYWYQQKSSQAPKLLFHYYDKDFNNEADTPDNFQSRRPNTSFCFLDIRSPGLGDTAMYLCATSRDNGDYNEQFFGPGTRLTVL.